These 15 T cell receptor beta chains came from one sample sequenced in a study of blood T cell repertoires in COVID-19. The assay was immunoSEQ multiplex PCR, and TCRdb's table has in-frame clones only and misses some. The table lists almost 250,000 clones, approximately 89% of them singletons. The specimen was peripheral blood. These receptors were taken from a woman aged 60-75 years who had recovered from COVID-19.

The chain recombines TRBV7-6 with TRBJ1-5; 7 nucleotides agree with TRBD1. Germline CDR1 reads SGHVS; CDR2 reads FNYEAQ. The CDR3 is made up of 16 amino acids. V dropped 1 base and J dropped 10; count of bases not matched to a gene: 13. The CDR3 is CASSLEDRRGENPQHF. The CDR3 region has the DNA TGTGCCAGCAGCTTAGAGGACAGGAGGGGGGAAAATCCCCAGCATTTT. The full variable domain, with the rest looked up from reference TRBV7-6 and TRBJ1-5, is GAGVSQSPRYKVTKRGQDVALRCDPISGHVSLYWYRQALGQGPEFLTYFNYEAQQDKSGLPNDRFSAERPEGSISTLTIQRTEQRDSAMYRCASSLEDRRGENPQHFGDGTRLSIL.

This chain links TRBV5-4 with TRBJ2-1, with TRBD2 identical over 7 bases. CDR3 length: 15 residues. Trimming cost V 4 bases and J 2 bases; bases outside gene matches: 6. CDR1 is SGHNT and CDR2 is YYREEE in the germline V gene (reference sequence). The CDR3, as DNA: TGTGCCAGCAGCCCGGACGGGGGGACCTACAATGAGCAGTTCTTC. This encodes CASSPDGGTYNEQFF. Drawing the rest from reference TRBV5-4 and TRBJ2-1, the complete variable domain is ETGVTQSPTHLIKTRGQQVTLRCSSQSGHNTVSWYQQALGQGPQFIFQYYREEENGRGNFPPRFSGLQFPNYSSELNVNALELDDSALYLCASSPDGGTYNEQFFGPGTRLTVL.

Only a few counts were recorded for this clone. The V and J genes are TRBV7-3 and TRBJ1-5, with 8 positions matching TRBD1. Germline V lookup: CDR1 SGHTA, CDR2 FQGTGA. The V and J ends lost 5 bases and 9 bases, in that order; junction bases with no gene match: 15. The CDR3 spans 16 residues. CDR3 sequence: CASSPVWGRGPGPQHF. In nucleotides, the CDR3 is TGTGCCAGCAGCCCCGTCTGGGGCAGGGGGCCGGGGCCCCAGCATTTT.

The V and J genes are TRBV19 and TRBJ1-5; TRBD1 aligns across 7 bases. Germline CDR1 is LNHDA and CDR2 is SQIVND (reference sequence). This CDR3 has 17 amino acids. Trimming cost V 3 bases and J 3 bases; bases outside gene matches: 11. CDR3 bases: TGTGCCAGTAGTATTTGGTTGGGACAGTTAGTCAATCAGCCCCAGCATTTT. Its protein product is CASSIWLGQLVNQPQHF.

The chain recombines TRBV28 with TRBJ2-5; D gene unclear. There are 11 residues in the CDR3. The germline V gene encodes CDR1 MDHEN and CDR2 SYDVKM. The ends were cut back, 7 bases at V and 5 bases at J, with 8 bases in the middle. CDR3 in DNA: TGTGCCAGCACAGTCGGGGAGACCCAGTACTTC. As protein: CASTVGETQYF.

This chain connects TRBV5-1 to TRBJ1-2, with 8 bases matching TRBD1. CDR3 length: 11 amino acids. Germline trimming cut 8 bases from V and 7 bases from J; bases unmatched to any gene: 4. The germline CDR1 and CDR2 sequences are SGHRS and YFSETQ. CDR3 sequence reads: CASQGASGYTF. The DNA for the CDR3 is TGCGCCAGTCAGGGGGCGAGTGGCTACACCTTC. The full variable domain, rest sourced from reference TRBV5-1 and TRBJ1-2, is KAGVTQTPRYLIKTRGQQVTLSCSPISGHRSVSWYQQTPGQGLQFLFEYFSETQRNKGNFPGRFSGRQFSNSRSEMNVSTLELGDSALYLCASQGASGYTFGSGTRLTVV.

The rearrangement uses TRBV7-9 and TRBJ1-5, with 11 bases matching TRBD1. The CDR3 covers 14 residues. V trimming: 5 bases; J trimming: 6 bases; junction bases outside the gene matches: 3. Germline lookup yields CDR1 SEHNR and CDR2 FQNEAQ (reference sequence). CDR3 region: CASSPGTGGQPQHF. CDR3 DNA sequence: TGTGCCAGCAGCCCGGGGACAGGGGGTCAGCCCCAGCATTTT.

The gene calls are TRBV6-5 and TRBJ1-2; D perhaps matches TRBD1 (6 bases). The CDR3 totals 13 residues. Germline V gene sequence: CDR1 MNHEY, CDR2 SVGAGI. Trimming cost V 7 bases and J 6 bases, with 15 bases left between them. In DNA form, the CDR3 reads TGTGCCAGCATAGAACGGGACACCGATGGCTACACCTTC. Its translation is CASIERDTDGYTF.

The chain's CDR3 is CASSQGAAGDLYTIYF. The CDR3 bases are TGCGCCAGCAGCCAAGGGGCAGCAGGGGATCTATACACCATATATTTT. The rearrangement uses TRBV4-3 and TRBJ1-3, with a tentative D call TRBD1 (6 bases). Between the trimmed V and J ends, which lost 1 base and 8 bases, there was a span of 18 bases. Germline CDR1 LGHNA, CDR2 YSLEER. The CDR3 is made up of 16 amino acids.

This rearrangement joins TRBV27 to TRBJ1-4; 8 nucleotides line up with TRBD1. V gave up 2 bases and J gave up 7 bases; unmatched junction bases: 3. Germline CDR1 MNHEY, CDR2 SMNVEV (reference sequence). The CDR3 length is 14 residues. The CDR3 loop reads CASSLGQGREKLFF. For the CDR3, the DNA is TGTGCCAGCAGTTTAGGACAGGGACGTGAAAAACTGTTTTTT.

The gene calls are TRBV28 and TRBJ2-2, with TRBD1 matching over 9 bases. CDR1 is MDHEN, CDR2 SYDVKM, per germline. V was clipped by 6 bases and J by 4 bases; unmatched bases: 21. CDR3 length: 20 residues. CDR3 coding DNA: TGTGCCAGCAGGGTCGGGACAGGGTATAAGGAAACTGATCGCACCGGGGAGCTGTTTTTT. Its translation: CASRVGTGYKETDRTGELFF.

This chain joins TRBV11-2 and TRBJ2-1; TRBD2 aligns across 8 bases. With 5 bases clipped from V and 7 bases from J, the junction kept 7 bases outside the gene matches. CDR1 is SGHAT and CDR2 is FQNNGV in the germline V gene. CDR3 size: 14 residues. The CDR3 loop reads CASSPGGAGNEQFF. The CDR3 nucleotides read TGTGCCAGCAGCCCGGGGGGGGCGGGAAATGAGCAGTTCTTC.

V gene TRBV18 combines with J gene TRBJ1-4, with D unresolved. Trimming took 3 bases from V and 7 from J, leaving 15 bases between them. CDR3 length: 15 amino acids. Germline values: CDR1 KGHSH, CDR2 LQKENI. CDR3: CASSPLGSRGEKLFF. The CDR3 DNA reads TGTGCCAGCTCACCCCTCGGGTCCCGGGGTGAAAAACTGTTTTTT.

The J gene is TRBJ1-2, the V gene TRBV27; D is undetermined. This CDR3 region has 13 residues. Deletions cut 6 bases from V and 6 bases from J, with 14 bases between. From germline, CDR1 is MNHEY and CDR2 SMNVEV (reference sequence). Here the CDR3 DNA reads TGTGCCAGCAGCCGAGTCTCGAATCATGGCTACACCTTC. This gives the protein CASSRVSNHGYTF.

This chain links TRBV6-5 with TRBJ1-5; perhaps TRBD1 as D (5 bases). The CDR3 runs 16 residues. V was cut by 0 bases and J by 3 bases, with 12 bases left in between. Germline lookup yields CDR1 MNHEY and CDR2 SVGAGI. The CDR3 DNA reads TGTGCCAGCAGTTACTCTTCCCAGGGCTTCAATCAGCCCCAGCATTTT. It is translated as CASSYSSQGFNQPQHF.